Described below is a single T cell receptor (beta chain) sequence and its context. This entry comes from a study of blood T cell repertoires in COVID-19. Libraries were prepared by immunoSEQ multiplex PCR; TCRdb keeps only in-frame clonotypes and omits some of them. The sample consists of more than 300,000 clones, more than 85% of them appearing once. Between the trimmed V and J ends, which lost 6 bases and 5 bases, there was a span of 16 bases. Germline V lookup: CDR1 SEHNR, CDR2 FQNEAQ (reference sequence). The length of the CDR3 is 14 residues. This chain connects TRBV7-9 to TRBJ2-5; the D gene is possibly TRBD2 (7 bases). The TCR originated in a woman aged 30 to 39 who had been exposed to COVID-19. The source material was PBMCs or T cells enriched from blood (not recorded which). CDR3 in amino acids: CASRDTGGRETQYF. CDR3 DNA sequence: TGTGCCAGCAGAGATACGGGGGGCAGGGAGACCCAGTACTTC.